This T cell receptor (beta chain) was retrieved from a study of shared clonotypes between healthy human individuals (dated by TCRdb to 2020 to 2022). About the investigation overall: The cohort comprised a couple of women and a few men aged 18 to 49 years. Per donor, three plates each were used for CD4 naive and CD4 memory, two for CD8 naive, and one for CD8 memory. The study deeply sequenced blood TCR repertoires of five healthy adults to estimate repertoire size and the extent of clonotype sharing between individuals. Libraries were prepared and TCR repertoires were sequenced by different laboratories using diverse techniques, in order to increase sequencing depth and limit assay-specific biases. Between about 0.94 and 8.9 billion PBMCs per donor were obtained by leukapheresis.

CDR1 and CDR2, looked up from the germline V gene (reference sequence), are MNHEY and SMNVEV. Between the V and J ends, shortened by 11 bases and 2 bases respectively, the junction contains 15 bases. Reading from cysteine to phenylalanine, the CDR3 counts 13 amino acids. Left in the record is the CDR3 DNA by itself, 39 bases read in frame from the first base. The study at large found these results: Incomplete sequencing was indicated by rarefaction of sorted-subset datasets, despite the large sequencing depth. Based on pairwise subsampling, the degree of clonotype sharing among donors was expected to be affected by sequencing depth. Compared with non-shared clonotypes, clonotypes shared by all four sorted-subset donors had higher generation probabilities. The genetic and exposure-history diversity represented was limited by the small number of donors. Estimated clonotype richness was generally larger for naive than for memory subsets. Sampling was restricted to blood, and TCR repertoires in tissues likely differ from the TCR repertoires found in blood. Across a handful of donors, 5% to 6% of naive CD4, approximately 3.5% of naive CD8, about 2% of memory CD4, and under 0.45% of memory CD8 clonotypes were shared.

With respect to this clone: This clone's antigen is unknown. No base quality information exists; no much larger clone differs at one position.

Using the deep immunoSEQ assay, multiplex PCR amplified TCR CDR3 regions from genomic DNA. Extracted genomic DNA from each cell subset was distributed evenly across all wells of several immunoSEQ 96-well plates, and each plate was treated as a replicate. Each replicate PCR for sorted subsets received 150 to 250 ng genomic DNA, equal to roughly 30,000 T cell genomes. Purified libraries were quantified with a Qubit 3.0 fluorometer, sized on a Bioanalyzer 2100, and re-quantified with the KAPA Library Quantification kit. Every immunoSEQ 96-well plate was sequenced on a separate single-read 150-cycle Illumina NextSeq 550 flow cell. In the paper's pipeline: Because the immunoSEQ output held only junctional sequences and lacked quality scores, the filtering could not match the filtering applied to full-length reads. To assign V/J genes and CDR3, sequences were annotated against IMGT germline references using PyIR, a Python wrapper for IgBLAST v1.9. Reads with weak V/J assignments (E-value above 1e-6), missing CDR3, stop codons, out-of-frame junctions, or ambiguous translated residues were removed. V3J clonotypes were defined as sequences sharing an identical inferred V gene, J gene, and CDR3 amino acid sequence. The percentage overlap between two repertoires was calculated by dividing the number of shared unique clonotypes by the size of the smaller repertoire. Three approaches were used to assess repertoire richness: RTK rarefaction, the Chao1 estimator, and Recon v2.1 estimates of unobserved clonotypes. For all TCRbeta clonotypes obtained by the gDNA method from several donors, generation probabilities were computed with OLGA. This immuneACCESS table, as held by TCRdb, lists in-frame sequences with V and J called but not all clones. Of the missing ones, under half trace to an unresolved V gene in checked studies; the others have no known cause. V, J and clone size are taken as reported in that table, and D and trimming were inferred from the DNA itself. The sample records 2 million to 2.5 million clones, roughly 91% of which are singletons. The ten largest make up more than 1.5% of the sample.

CD8 naive samples were obtained by positive selection for CCR7 among CD45RO-negative cells, yielding a CD45RA+CCR7+ population from which TemRA cells were excluded. Healthy HIV-negative adults with no recently reported acute infections or vaccinations were included as donors. Only Caucasian adults living in Nashville, Tennessee, USA were represented among the donors. Blood was collected by leukapheresis, and PBMCs were isolated by Ficoll-Histopaque density gradient centrifugation and then cryopreserved in liquid nitrogen vapor phase. Analytical flow cytometry was used to check the purity and quantity of every magnetically sorted T cell population. Each sorted fraction had its genomic DNA isolated and then quantified by UV absorbance on a Nanodrop 2000c.

The clonotype comes from a man aged 18 to 35 in good health. Some clones in this sample may be carry-over from other donors' samples. Sequencing input: naive CD8+ T cells from PBMCs. The sample's cell subset or site label is to be understood as: CD45RA+CCR7+. The V and J segments used are TRBV27 and TRBJ1-2; possibly the D gene is TRBD1, per 5 matching bases. The DNA is TGTGCCGCAGGGTTGAATCGGAACTATGGCTACACCTTC. It translates to CAAGLNRNYGYTF.